This is a list of T cell receptor beta chains from one sample in a study of blood T cell repertoires in COVID-19. Sequenced by immunoSEQ multiplex PCR; TCRdb stores in-frame clones only, minus some. Among 410,000 or so clones listed, 75% to 90% were seen once. Sequencing was carried out using peripheral blood. The receptors here all came from a woman in her twenties or thirties with active or convalescent COVID-19. The CDR3 runs from the conserved cysteine through the conserved F or W. A D gene is named only where the DNA matches it firmly. The listing skips clone size in some rows; elsewhere it reads once, few, many or a size class.

j_call d_call v_call clone_size cdr3_aa cdr3_nt
TRBJ1-3 TRBD1 TRBV6-1 NA CASSSSGGSGNTIYF TGTGCCAGCAGTTCATCAGGGGGCTCTGGAAACACCATATATTTT
TRBJ1-5 TRBD1 TRBV5-1 NA CASSLGTGDYNQPQHF TGCGCCAGCAGCTTGGGTACAGGGGATTACAATCAGCCCCAGCATTTT
TRBJ1-2 NA TRBV6-5 NA CASNLLLGGYGYTF TGTGCCAGCAATCTCTTACTCGGGGGTTATGGCTACACCTTC
TRBJ1-1 NA TRBV4-1 NA CASSQITGPEAFF TGCGCCAGCAGCCAGATAACAGGTCCTGAAGCTTTCTTT
TRBJ1-6 TRBD1 TRBV3-1/TRBV3-2 NA CASSQERGTGGLSPLHF TGTGCCAGCAGCCAAGAAAGGGGGACAGGGGGTCTTTCACCCCTCCACTTT
TRBJ1-1 NA TRBV19 once CASSIDGGGLTEAFF TGTGCCAGTAGTATAGATGGGGGGGGACTCACTGAAGCTTTCTTT
TRBJ1-1 NA TRBV11-2 NA CASSLGPAPQFEAFF TGTGCCAGCAGCTTAGGCCCCGCCCCACAGTTTGAAGCTTTCTTT
TRBJ1-2 NA TRBV29-1 NA CSVEDRTADGYTF TGCAGCGTTGAAGATCGTACAGCTGATGGCTACACCTTC
TRBJ1-6 TRBD1 TRBV7-2 few CASSFGTGGTSPLHF TGTGCCAGCAGCTTCGGGACAGGGGGAACTTCACCCCTCCACTTT
TRBJ2-7 TRBD1 TRBV18 NA CASSPGTVISYEQYF TGTGCCAGCTCACCAGGGACAGTTATCTCCTACGAGCAGTACTTC
TRBJ1-1 NA TRBV12-3/TRBV12-4 NA CASSLKGGTEAFF TGTGCCAGCAGTTTAAAAGGCGGCACTGAAGCTTTCTTT
TRBJ1-5 NA TRBV27 NA CASSLSFRGNQPQHF TGTGCCAGCAGTTTATCTTTCAGGGGCAATCAGCCCCAGCATTTT
TRBJ2-7 NA TRBV19 NA CASSKYRDALSYEQYF TGTGCCAGTAGTAAATACAGGGACGCTCTCTCCTACGAGCAGTACTTC
TRBJ2-7 TRBD2 TRBV29-1 NA CSAWTSGGAYEQYF TGCAGCGCCTGGACTAGCGGGGGGGCCTACGAGCAGTACTTC
TRBJ2-1 TRBD2 TRBV6-1 NA CASSEVGPSGINEQFF TGTGCCAGCAGTGAAGTCGGTCCTAGCGGTATCAATGAGCAGTTCTTC